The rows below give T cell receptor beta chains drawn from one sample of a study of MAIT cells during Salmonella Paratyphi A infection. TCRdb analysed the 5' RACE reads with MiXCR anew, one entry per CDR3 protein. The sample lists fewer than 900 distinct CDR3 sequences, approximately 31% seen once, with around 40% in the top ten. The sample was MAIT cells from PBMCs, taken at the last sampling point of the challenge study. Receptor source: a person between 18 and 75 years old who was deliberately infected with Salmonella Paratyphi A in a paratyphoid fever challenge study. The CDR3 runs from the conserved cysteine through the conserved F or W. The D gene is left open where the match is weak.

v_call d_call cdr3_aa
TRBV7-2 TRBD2 CASSSLGGMTGELFF
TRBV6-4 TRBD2 CASSDSTSGGRNNEQFF
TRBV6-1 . CASSESFEGADTQYF
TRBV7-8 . CASRGNTYEQYF
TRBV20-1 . CSARGAEGQPQHF
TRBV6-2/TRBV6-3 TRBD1 CASSYSGTGGYEQYF
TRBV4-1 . CASSQDGRVLNEKLFF
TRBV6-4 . CASSEGGDTGELFF
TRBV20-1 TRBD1 CSASFPGTAYEQYF
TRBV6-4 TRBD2 CASSSGRDTGELFF
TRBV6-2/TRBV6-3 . CASNGGESYNEQFF
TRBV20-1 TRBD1 CSATGGMNTEAFF
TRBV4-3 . CASSQDVGSGANVLTF
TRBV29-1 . CSVEAALGITSYGYTF
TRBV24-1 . CATSIDQPQHF
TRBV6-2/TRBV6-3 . CASNGGESYNEQYF
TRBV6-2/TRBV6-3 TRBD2 CASSYRLAGAWEQFF
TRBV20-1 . CSASRRGFQETQYF
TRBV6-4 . CASSEGENTEAFF
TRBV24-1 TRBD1 CATEPTDRGLAGELFF
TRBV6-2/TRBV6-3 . CASSYGDSYNEQFF
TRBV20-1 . CSARGEDSQYNEQFF
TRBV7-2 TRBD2 CASRVLAGLTDTQYF
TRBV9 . CASSASSSYNSPLHF
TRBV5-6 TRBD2 CASSWDYQLGNTQYF
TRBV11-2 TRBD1 CASSSRPGTGSDTQYF
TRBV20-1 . CSALRPGLVRDNSPLHF
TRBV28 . CASTRESTFF
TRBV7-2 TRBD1 CASSLGQGSTGELFF
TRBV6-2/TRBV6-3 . CATAKGYSNQPQNF
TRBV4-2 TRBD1 CASSGGQGDYEQYF
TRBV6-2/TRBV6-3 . CASSWTETNTEAFF
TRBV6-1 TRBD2 CASSESPGGAGTDTQYF
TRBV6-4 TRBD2 CASSRAGENNEQFF
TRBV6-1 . CASSEREIANGYTF
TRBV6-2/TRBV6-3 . CASSSGESYGYTF
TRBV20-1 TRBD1 CSAYGQGGQTEAFF
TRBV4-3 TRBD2 CASSQGLAGEINEQFF
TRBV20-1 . CSARDRTESQPQHF
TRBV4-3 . CASSQDAGTGANFLTF
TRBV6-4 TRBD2 CASSDTSGGATGELFF
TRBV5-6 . CASTLRGQTYEQYF